One T cell receptor beta chain is described in this entry. The antigen is undetermined. This entry comes from a study of T cell responses to AZD1222 COVID-19 vaccine. Findings of the study overall: Samples come after the peak T cell response, not at day 14. Dominant at 160-218 and 743-854, vaccine-associated CD4 TCRs also spanned spike.

Using immunoSEQ multiplex PCR, the repertoire was profiled, and TCRdb retains in-frame clones only, with some absent. The table lists 53,000 or so clones, less than 85% of them singletons. CDR3 length: 13 residues. CDR1 and CDR2 (germline): SGHDT, YYEEEE. Trimming took off 5 bases at V and 0 bases at J, with 6 bases between the two ends. The chain carries TRBV5-6 and TRBJ2-1; D is undetermined. The sample in question was peripheral blood, obtained on day 0 of AZD1222 vaccination. The TCR comes from an adult in good health. In DNA form, the CDR3 reads TGTGCCAGCAGTCCCGTCTCCTACAATGAGCAGTTCTTC. The encoded protein is CASSPVSYNEQFF. The entire variable domain, with the rest obtained from reference TRBV5-6 and TRBJ2-1, is as follows: DAGVTQSPTHLIKTRGQQVTLRCSPKSGHDTVSWYQQALGQGPQFIFQYYEEEERQRGNFPDRFSGHQFPNYSSELNVNALLLGDSALYLCASSPVSYNEQFFGPGTRLTVL.